The present T cell receptor beta chain was sequenced within a study of T cell responses to AZD1222 COVID-19 vaccine. Study outcomes and limitations: Seropositivity was recorded at baseline in only six AZD1222 recipients. Scientists sampled the repertoires only once the peak T cell response had passed. There were vaccine-associated CD4 TCRs across spike, dominant at 160-218 and 743-854.

Clones were sequenced by immunoSEQ multiplex PCR, and TCRdb holds only the in-frame ones, with some missing. The sample holds about 150,000 clones, around 93% seen once. Concerning this clone: Its cognate antigen is unknown.

The CDR3 consists of 16 residues. Germline CDR1 reads LGHNT; CDR2 reads FRNRAP. V lost 0 bases to trimming and J lost 4 bases, with 15 bases between them. Second-dose intervals near 4 or 12 weeks were combined. Here the sequenced sample was peripheral blood, taken 28 days after the second AZD1222 dose. The chain carries TRBV12-5 and TRBJ1-2, with D possibly TRBD1 on 6 matching bases. The clonotype was recovered from an adult who received the AZD1222 COVID-19 vaccine. DNA of the CDR3: TGTGCTAGTGGTTTGGTACGGGGCAGGGGCGGCTATGGCTACACCTTC. Protein sequence: CASGLVRGRGGYGYTF. Drawing the rest from reference TRBV12-5 and TRBJ1-2, the complete variable domain is DARVTQTPRHKVTEMGQEVTMRCQPILGHNTVFWYRQTMMQGLELLAYFRNRAPLDDSGMPKDRFSAEMPDATLATLKIQPSEPRDSAVYFCASGLVRGRGGYGYTFGSGTRLTVV.